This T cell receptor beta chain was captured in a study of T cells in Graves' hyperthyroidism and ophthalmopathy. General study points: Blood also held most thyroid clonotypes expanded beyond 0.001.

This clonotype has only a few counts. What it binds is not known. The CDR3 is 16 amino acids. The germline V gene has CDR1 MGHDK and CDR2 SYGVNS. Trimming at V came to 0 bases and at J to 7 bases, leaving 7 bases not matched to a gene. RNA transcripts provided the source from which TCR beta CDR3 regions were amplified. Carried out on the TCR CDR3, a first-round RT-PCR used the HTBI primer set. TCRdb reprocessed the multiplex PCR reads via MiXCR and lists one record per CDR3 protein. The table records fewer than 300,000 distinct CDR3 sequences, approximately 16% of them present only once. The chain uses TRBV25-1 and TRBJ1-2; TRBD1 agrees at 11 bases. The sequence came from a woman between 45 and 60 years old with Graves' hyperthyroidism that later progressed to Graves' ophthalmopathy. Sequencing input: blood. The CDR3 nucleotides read TGTGCCAGCAGTGAATATTTGGACAGGGGGCTAAGTGGCTACACCTTC. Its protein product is CASSEYLDRGLSGYTF.